This T cell receptor beta chain was found in a study of control samples from healthy donors and cancer patients. The V gene's germline CDR1 is SGHTS and CDR2 YDEGEE. With 0 bases removed from V and 3 bases from J, the gap between germline ends came to 12 bases. This CDR3 contains 15 residues. The assay was immunoSEQ multiplex PCR, and TCRdb's table has in-frame clones only and misses some. The repertoire holds tens of thousands of clones, with roughly 95% as singletons. This clone has a single count. The TCR was taken from a man aged 30 to 39 in good health. The specimen sequenced was blood. The chain joins TRBV5-8 to TRBJ1-1; D is ambiguous. The CDR3 loop reads CASSLVPGVDTEAFF. Here the CDR3 DNA reads TGTGCCAGCAGCTTGGTCCCCGGGGTAGACACTGAAGCTTTCTTT.